These 24 T cell receptor beta chains share one sample of origin, sequenced in a study of blood T cell repertoires in COVID-19. TCRdb's copy holds only in-frame clones and misses some; the assay was immunoSEQ multiplex PCR. Altogether about 70,000 clones are present, 88% being singletons, with the ten largest covering about 1.4%. Source material: peripheral blood. These receptors were collected from a human donor in a cohort sampled during active COVID-19.

V gene TRBV25-1 combines with J gene TRBJ1-6; D unresolved. Germline V gene lookup returns CDR1 MGHDK and CDR2 SYGVNS. CDR3 length equals 15 residues. Trimming stripped 3 bases from V and 6 bases from J, with 12 bases between. The CDR3 loop is CASSESGLGNSPLHF. The CDR3, as DNA: TGTGCCAGCAGTGAGAGCGGGCTCGGTAATTCACCCCTCCACTTT. The whole variable domain, filled in from reference TRBV25-1 and TRBJ1-6, reads EADIYQTPRYLVIGTGKKITLECSQTMGHDKMYWYQQDPGMELHLIHYSYGVNSTEKGDLSSESTVSRIRTEHFPLTLESARPSHTSQYLCASSESGLGNSPLHFGNGTRLTVT.

Regarding this clone: This sample also contains other DNA sequences that code for the same CDR3. The J gene is TRBJ2-5, the V gene TRBV3-1 (or the pseudogene TRBV3-2); a possible D gene is TRBD2 (6 bases). The germline V gene encodes CDR1 LGHDT and CDR2 YNNKEL (reference sequence). Deletions cut 4 bases from V and 3 bases from J, with 9 bases between. CDR3 length equals 13 residues. CDR3 sequence reads: CASSPGLKETQYF. Written as DNA, the CDR3 is TGTGCCAGCAGCCCGGGACTCAAAGAGACCCAGTACTTC.

This clone is deemed medium-sized (0.01 to 0.1%). The gene calls are TRBV6-6 and TRBJ1-2, with D unresolved. Trimming removed 0 bases at V and 4 bases at J, with 15 bases between. The CDR3 has 16 residues. Germline lookup yields CDR1 MNHNY and CDR2 SVGAGI (reference sequence). The CDR3 sequence: CASSYSPFTITYGYTF. CDR3 DNA sequence: TGTGCCAGCAGTTACTCGCCTTTTACTATTACCTATGGCTACACCTTC.

The chain is built from TRBV5-1 and TRBJ2-2; 11 bases match TRBD2. CDR1 is SGHRS and CDR2 is YFSETQ in the germline V gene. Germline trimming cut 1 base from V and 7 bases from J; bases unmatched to any gene: 6. The CDR3 totals 16 residues. Written as DNA, the CDR3 is TGCGCCAGCAGCTTGCCGACTAGCGGGATCATCGGGGAGCTGTTTTTT. It specifies CASSLPTSGIIGELFF.

This chain joins TRBV27 and TRBJ2-2; 8 nucleotides match TRBD2. The CDR3 spans 14 residues. J gave up 6 bases and V 8 bases, and 8 bases lay outside the gene matches. The germline V gene has CDR1 MNHEY and CDR2 SMNVEV (reference sequence). The CDR3 bases are TGTGCCAGCCTAAAGCGGGAGATCGCCGGGGAGCTGTTTTTT. Amino acids: CASLKREIAGELFF.

V usage is TRBV19 and J usage is TRBJ1-2; D is unresolved. Trimming took 4 bases from V and 4 from J, leaving 13 bases between them. The CDR3 extends over 14 amino acids. Germline V gene data show CDR1 as LNHDA and CDR2 as SQIVND (reference sequence). The CDR3 sequence: CASSKAGSGYGYTF. The CDR3 region has the DNA TGTGCCAGTAGTAAGGCGGGCAGCGGCTATGGCTACACCTTC.

The CDR3 bases are TGTGCCAGCAGCTTCAGGCAGGGGACTGAAGCTTTCTTT. Its translation: CASSFRQGTEAFF. The chain is built from TRBV5-6 and TRBJ1-1, with D possibly TRBD1 on 6 matching bases. V was cut by 2 bases and J by 5 bases, with 10 bases left in between. Germline CDR1 reads SGHDT; CDR2 reads YYEEEE. This CDR3 comprises 13 residues.

The gene calls are TRBV5-4 and TRBJ1-1; D possibly corresponds to TRBD1 (5 bases). This CDR3 is 15 amino acids long. Germline V gene lookup returns CDR1 SGHNT and CDR2 YYREEE (reference sequence). V dropped 0 bases and J dropped 7 bases, with 16 bases sitting between them. The CDR3, as DNA: TGTGCCAGCAGCTTGGGGGGGAGGGGAGGCGGTGAAGCTTTCTTT. Translation gives CASSLGGRGGGEAFF.

The chain has TRBV6-5 and TRBJ1-4; TRBD1 might be the D (6 bases). The germline V gene encodes CDR1 MNHEY and CDR2 SVGAGI. Trimming pared 8 bases from V and 0 bases from J, leaving 13 bases between. CDR3 length: 15 residues. Here the CDR3 reads CASLAGAATNEKLFF. DNA of the CDR3: TGTGCCAGCCTGGCAGGGGCGGCAACTAATGAAAAACTGTTTTTT.

This clone came up once. The chain links TRBV27 to TRBJ2-1; D not resolved. Trimming left V 0 bases short and J 4 bases short, with 10 bases between. CDR3 size: 15 residues. Germline lookup yields CDR1 MNHEY and CDR2 SMNVEV (reference sequence). DNA for the CDR3: TGTGCCAGCAGTTTATCTGACCTAGTATACAATGAGCAGTTCTTC. Amino acids: CASSLSDLVYNEQFF.

The chain joins TRBV28 to TRBJ1-2; D possibly corresponds to TRBD1 (6 bases). The CDR3 totals 14 residues. V was pared by 6 bases and J by 3 bases, with 14 bases between. Per the germline V gene, CDR1 is MDHEN and CDR2 is SYDVKM. CDR3 residues: CASRGNRADYGYTF. The CDR3 DNA is TGTGCCAGCAGAGGGAACAGGGCCGACTATGGCTACACCTTC.

The J gene is TRBJ2-3, the V gene TRBV19; 10 bases match TRBD2. The germline V gene has CDR1 LNHDA and CDR2 SQIVND (reference sequence). The ends lost 6 bases at V and 7 bases at J; junction bases unmatched: 7. This CDR3 contains 14 residues. The CDR3 sequence is CASSALAGDYTQYF. Here the CDR3 DNA reads TGTGCCAGTAGCGCTCTAGCGGGAGATTATACGCAGTATTTT.

J is TRBJ2-3 and V is TRBV19, with 11 positions matching TRBD2. This CDR3 contains 15 residues. The V segment lost 8 bases and the J segment 3 bases; nucleotides outside the gene matches: 7. Germline V gene data show CDR1 as LNHDA and CDR2 as SQIVND (reference sequence). CDR3 bases: TGTGCCAGTCGAACCGGGACTAGCGGAACAGATACGCAGTATTTT. This codes for CASRTGTSGTDTQYF.

The rearrangement uses TRBV10-3 and TRBJ1-1; a possible D gene is TRBD1 (6 bases). V was cut by 7 bases and J by 1 base, with 10 bases left in between. This CDR3 is built from 13 residues. From germline, CDR1 is ENHRY and CDR2 SYGVKD. The CDR3 DNA follows: TGTGCCATCACCTCGACAGGGAACACTGAAGCTTTCTTT. This encodes CAITSTGNTEAFF.

This chain joins TRBV5-6 and TRBJ2-7; D is perhaps TRBD1 (5 bases). CDR1 and CDR2 from the germline V gene are SGHDT and YYEEEE. The CDR3 spans 14 residues. Deletions cut 1 base from V and 1 base from J, with 9 bases between. The CDR3 bases are TGTGCCAGCAGCTTGCAGGGCGGATCCTACGAGCAGTACGTC. This encodes CASSLQGGSYEQYV.

The CDR3 reads CAWAGINEQFF. In DNA, the CDR3 is TGTGCCTGGGCGGGGATCAATGAGCAGTTCTTC. This rearrangement joins TRBV30 to TRBJ2-1; D might be TRBD2 (6 bases). Per the germline V gene, CDR1 is GTSNPN and CDR2 is SVGIG (reference sequence). The length of the CDR3 is 11 residues. Trimming pared 5 bases from V and 6 bases from J, leaving 8 bases between.

The chain has TRBV19 and TRBJ2-3, with 11 bases fitting TRBD2. Germline V gene data show CDR1 as LNHDA and CDR2 as SQIVND (reference sequence). After removal of 9 bases from V and 11 bases from J, the junction contained 13 bases not matched to a gene. This CDR3 is 14 amino acids long. CDR3 amino acids: CASSRTSGPPLQYF. The DNA for the CDR3 is TGTGCCAGCTCACGGACTAGCGGGCCCCCTTTGCAGTATTTT.

The chain carries TRBV19 and TRBJ2-1, with D tentatively TRBD1 (6 bases). CDR1 and CDR2 (germline): LNHDA, SQIVND (reference sequence). With 3 bases removed from V and 5 bases from J, the gap between germline ends came to 11 bases. CDR3 size: 14 residues. CDR3: CASSISRQDNEQFF. The CDR3 DNA reads TGTGCCAGTAGTATTAGCAGACAGGACAATGAGCAGTTCTTC.

In the case of this clone: Mismatch with germline at one junction end may stem from a read error. V usage is TRBV5-1 and J usage is TRBJ2-2, with unresolved D. CDR3 length equals 15 residues. The germline V gene has CDR1 SGHRS and CDR2 YFSETQ. This chain's CDR3 is CASNLALQSTGELFF. The DNA for the CDR3 is TGCGCCAGCAACTTGGCTCTACAGTCAACCGGGGAGCTGTTTTTT.

The chain uses TRBV27 and TRBJ2-1, with D possibly TRBD2 on 5 matching bases. Germline values: CDR1 MNHEY, CDR2 SMNVEV (reference sequence). Deletions cut 5 bases from V and 9 bases from J, with 17 bases between. The CDR3 is made up of 14 amino acids. CDR3: CASSLLTRDGEQFF. In DNA, the CDR3 is TGTGCCAGCAGTCTCCTCACTCGGGATGGTGAGCAGTTCTTC.

The chain employs TRBV10-3 and TRBJ1-1, with TRBD1 as a possible D gene (5 bases). The V end lost 6 bases, the J end lost 5 bases, and 10 bases lay between the germline ends. The germline gives CDR1 ENHRY, CDR2 SYGVKD. The CDR3 is 12 residues long. Here the CDR3 reads CAIRTGGTEAFF. CDR3 sequence (DNA): TGTGCCATCAGGACGGGGGGTACTGAAGCTTTCTTT.

V usage is TRBV29-1 and J usage is TRBJ2-2, with D uncertain. V lost 3 bases to trimming and J lost 1 base, with 6 bases between them. The CDR3 has 13 amino acids. CDR1 SQVTM and CDR2 ANQGSEA come from the germline V gene. For the CDR3, the DNA is TGCAGCGTTGATCCCTGGAACACCGGGGAGCTGTTTTTT. It translates to CSVDPWNTGELFF.

The chain couples TRBV2 to TRBJ1-1; no reliable D call. CDR1 and CDR2 (germline): SNHLY, FYNNEI. V gave up 4 bases and J gave up 11 bases, with 17 bases separating them. CDR3 length: 13 residues. The CDR3 here is CASSVKGGVYAFF. The CDR3 DNA reads TGTGCCAGCAGTGTCAAGGGCGGGGTTTATGCTTTCTTT. The variable domain in full, with the rest retrieved from reference TRBV2 and TRBJ1-1, is EPEVTQTPSHQVTQMGQEVILRCVPISNHLYFYWYRQILGQKVEFLVSFYNNEISEKSEIFDDQFSVERPDGSNFTLKIRSTKLEDSAMYFCASSVKGGVYAFFGQGTRLTVV.

The chain employs TRBV4-1 and TRBJ1-5; perhaps TRBD1 as D (5 bases). V was clipped by 0 bases and J by 7 bases, with 13 bases between them. The germline V gene encodes CDR1 MGHRA and CDR2 YSYEKL. This CDR3 region has 15 residues. The CDR3 protein is CASSQEMGGGQPQHF. The CDR3, as DNA: TGCGCCAGCAGCCAAGAAATGGGCGGGGGACAGCCCCAGCATTTT.